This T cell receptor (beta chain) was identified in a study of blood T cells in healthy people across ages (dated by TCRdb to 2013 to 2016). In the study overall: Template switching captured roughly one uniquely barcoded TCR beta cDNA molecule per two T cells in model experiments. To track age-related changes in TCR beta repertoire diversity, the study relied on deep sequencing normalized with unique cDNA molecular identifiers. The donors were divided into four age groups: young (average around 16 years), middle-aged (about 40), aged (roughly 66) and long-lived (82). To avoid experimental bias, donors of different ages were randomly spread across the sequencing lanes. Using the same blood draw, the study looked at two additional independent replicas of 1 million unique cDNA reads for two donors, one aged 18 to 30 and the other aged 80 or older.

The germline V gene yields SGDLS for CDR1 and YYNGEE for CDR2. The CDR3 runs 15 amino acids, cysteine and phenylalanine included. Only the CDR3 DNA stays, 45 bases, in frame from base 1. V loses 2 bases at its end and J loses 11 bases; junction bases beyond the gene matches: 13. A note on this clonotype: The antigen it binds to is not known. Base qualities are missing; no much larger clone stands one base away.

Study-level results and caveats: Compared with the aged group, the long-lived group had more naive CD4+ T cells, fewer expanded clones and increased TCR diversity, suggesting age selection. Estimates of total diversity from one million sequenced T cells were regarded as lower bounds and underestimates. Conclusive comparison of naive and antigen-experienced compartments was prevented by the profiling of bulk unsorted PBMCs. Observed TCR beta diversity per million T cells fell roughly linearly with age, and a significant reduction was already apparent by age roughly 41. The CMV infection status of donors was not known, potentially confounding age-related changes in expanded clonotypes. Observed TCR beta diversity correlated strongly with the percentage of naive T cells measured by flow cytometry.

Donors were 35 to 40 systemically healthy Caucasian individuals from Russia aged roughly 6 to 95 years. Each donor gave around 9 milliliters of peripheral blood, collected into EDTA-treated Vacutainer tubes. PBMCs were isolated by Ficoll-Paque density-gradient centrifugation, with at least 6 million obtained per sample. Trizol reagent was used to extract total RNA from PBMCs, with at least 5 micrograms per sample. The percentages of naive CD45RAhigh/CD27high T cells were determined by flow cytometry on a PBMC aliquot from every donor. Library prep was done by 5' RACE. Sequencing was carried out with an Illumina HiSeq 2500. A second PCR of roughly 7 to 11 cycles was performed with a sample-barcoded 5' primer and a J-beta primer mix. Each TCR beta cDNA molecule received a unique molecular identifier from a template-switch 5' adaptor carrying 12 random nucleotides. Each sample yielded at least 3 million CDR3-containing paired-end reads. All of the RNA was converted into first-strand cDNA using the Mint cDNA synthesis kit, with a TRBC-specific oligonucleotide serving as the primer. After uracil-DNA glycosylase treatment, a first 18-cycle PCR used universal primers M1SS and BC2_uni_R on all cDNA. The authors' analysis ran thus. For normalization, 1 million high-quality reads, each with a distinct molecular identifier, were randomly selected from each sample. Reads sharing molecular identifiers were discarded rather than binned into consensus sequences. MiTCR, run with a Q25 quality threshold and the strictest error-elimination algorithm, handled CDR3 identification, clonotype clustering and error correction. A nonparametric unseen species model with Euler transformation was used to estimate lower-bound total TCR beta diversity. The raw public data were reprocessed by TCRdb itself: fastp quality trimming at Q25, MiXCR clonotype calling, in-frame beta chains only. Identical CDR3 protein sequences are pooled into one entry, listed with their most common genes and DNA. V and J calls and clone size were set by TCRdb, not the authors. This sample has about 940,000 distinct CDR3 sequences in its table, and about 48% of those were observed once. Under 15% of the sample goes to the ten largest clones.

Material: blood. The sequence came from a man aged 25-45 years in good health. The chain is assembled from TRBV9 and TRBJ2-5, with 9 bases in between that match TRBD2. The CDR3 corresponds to CASSVSGGPYNEQYF. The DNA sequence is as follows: TGTGCCAGCAGCGTTAGCGGGGGACCCTACAATGAGCAGTACTTC.